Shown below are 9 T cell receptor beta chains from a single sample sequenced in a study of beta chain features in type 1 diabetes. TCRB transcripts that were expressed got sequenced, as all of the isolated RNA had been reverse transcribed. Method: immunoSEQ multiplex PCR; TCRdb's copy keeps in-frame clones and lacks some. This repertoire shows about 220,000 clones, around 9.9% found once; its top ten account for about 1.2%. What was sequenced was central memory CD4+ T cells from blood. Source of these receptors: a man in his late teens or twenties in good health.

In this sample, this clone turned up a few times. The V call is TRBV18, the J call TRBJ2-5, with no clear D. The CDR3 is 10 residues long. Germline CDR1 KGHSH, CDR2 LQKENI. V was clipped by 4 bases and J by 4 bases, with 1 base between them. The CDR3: CASSRETQYF. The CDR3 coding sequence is TGTGCCAGCTCACGAGAGACCCAGTACTTC. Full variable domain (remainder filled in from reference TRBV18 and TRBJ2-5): NAGVMQNPRHLVRRRGQEARLRCSPMKGHSHVYWYRQLPEEGLKFMVYLQKENIIDESGMPKERFSAEFPKEGPSILRIQQVVRGDSAAYFCASSRETQYFGPGTRLLVL.

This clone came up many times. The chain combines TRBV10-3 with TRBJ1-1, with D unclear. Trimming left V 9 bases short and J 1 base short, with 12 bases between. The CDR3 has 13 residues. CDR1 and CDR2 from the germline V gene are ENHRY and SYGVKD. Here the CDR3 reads CAMRPQQNTEAFF. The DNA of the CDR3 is TGTGCCATGCGACCGCAGCAGAACACTGAAGCTTTCTTT.

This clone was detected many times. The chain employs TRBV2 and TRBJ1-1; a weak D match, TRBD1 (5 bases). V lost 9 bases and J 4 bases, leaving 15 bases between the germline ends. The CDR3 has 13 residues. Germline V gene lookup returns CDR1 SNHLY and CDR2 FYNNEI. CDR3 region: CASPRGVGTEAFF. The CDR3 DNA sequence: TGTGCCAGTCCAAGGGGAGTTGGCACTGAAGCTTTCTTT.

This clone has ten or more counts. The CDR3 bases are TGTGCCAGCAGCGTTACTGTCCTAGCGGGAGCGACAGATACGCAGTATTTT. It codes for CASSVTVLAGATDTQYF. The chain joins TRBV9 to TRBJ2-3, with TRBD2 matching 10 bases. The CDR3 totals 17 residues. CDR1 is SGDLS and CDR2 is YYNGEE in the germline V gene. The J segment lost 3 bases and the V segment lost 2 bases, leaving 9 bases of the junction unmatched. The complete variable domain, with remaining parts taken from reference TRBV9 and TRBJ2-3, reads DSGVTQTPKHLITATGQRVTLRCSPRSGDLSVYWYQQSLDQGLQFLIQYYNGEERAKGNILERFSAQQFPDLHSELNLSSLELGDSALYFCASSVTVLAGATDTQYFGPGTRLTVL.

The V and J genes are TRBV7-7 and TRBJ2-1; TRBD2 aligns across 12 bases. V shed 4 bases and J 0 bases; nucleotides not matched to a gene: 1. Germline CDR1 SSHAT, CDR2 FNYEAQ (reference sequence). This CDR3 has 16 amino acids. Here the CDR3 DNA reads TGTGCCAGCAGCTCGACTAGCGGGAGCTCCTACAATGAGCAGTTCTTC. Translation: CASSSTSGSSYNEQFF.

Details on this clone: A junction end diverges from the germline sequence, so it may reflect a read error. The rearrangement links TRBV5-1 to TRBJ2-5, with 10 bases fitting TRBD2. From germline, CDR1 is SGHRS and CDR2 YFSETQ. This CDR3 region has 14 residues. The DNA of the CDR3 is TGTGCCAGCAGCTTGGCTAGCGGGAGTCAGACCCAGTACTTC. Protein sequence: CASSLASGSQTQYF. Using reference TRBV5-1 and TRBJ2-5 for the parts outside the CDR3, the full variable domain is KAGVTQTPRYLIKTRGQQVTLSCSPISGHRSVSWYQQTPGQGLQFLFEYFSETQRNKGNFPGRFSGRQFSNSRSEMNVSTLELGDSALYLCASSLASGSQTQYFGPGTRLLVL.

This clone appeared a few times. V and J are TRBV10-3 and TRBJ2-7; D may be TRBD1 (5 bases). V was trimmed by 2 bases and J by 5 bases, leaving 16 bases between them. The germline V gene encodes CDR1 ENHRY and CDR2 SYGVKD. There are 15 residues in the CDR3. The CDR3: CAISETPGKGDEQYF. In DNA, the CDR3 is TGTGCCATCAGTGAGACCCCAGGGAAGGGCGACGAGCAGTACTTC.

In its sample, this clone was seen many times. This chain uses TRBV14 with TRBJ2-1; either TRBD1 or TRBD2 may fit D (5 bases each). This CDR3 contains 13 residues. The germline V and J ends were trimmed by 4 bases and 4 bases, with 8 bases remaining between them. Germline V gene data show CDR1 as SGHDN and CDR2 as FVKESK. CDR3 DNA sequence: TGTGCCAGCAGCCTGAGGGGTTACAATGAGCAGTTCTTC. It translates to CASSLRGYNEQFF.

CDR3 amino acids: CSVEAPGPRNYGYTF. CDR3 DNA sequence: TGCAGCGTTGAAGCCCCGGGCCCGCGTAACTATGGCTACACCTTC. The chain is built from TRBV29-1 and TRBJ1-2; no firm D call. The CDR3 is made up of 15 amino acids. With 1 base removed from V and 1 base from J, the gap between germline ends came to 13 bases. CDR1 is SQVTM, CDR2 ANQGSEA, per germline.